The rows below give T cell receptor beta chains drawn from one sample of a study of blood T cell repertoires in COVID-19. TCRdb keeps only in-frame clones here, not all; method: immunoSEQ multiplex PCR. Altogether some 200,000 clones are present, roughly 94% being singletons, with the ten largest covering roughly 0.76%. Sequences were obtained from peripheral blood. These receptors were taken from a man in his thirties or forties with COVID-19, enrolled during active disease. Each CDR3 is given with its conserved first and last residue. Each record gives: D gene, V gene, J gene, CDR3 DNA, CDR3 protein. D genes are given only for firm matches.

d_gene: -
v_gene: TRBV10-3
j_gene: TRBJ1-1
CDR3nt: TGTGCCATCAGTGACCCCGGGACATACATGAACACTGAAGCTTTCTTT
CDR3aa: CAISDPGTYMNTEAFF

d_gene: TRBD1
v_gene: TRBV10-3
j_gene: TRBJ1-1
CDR3nt: TGTGCCATCAGGGGACAGGACCCGAACACTGAAGCTTTCTTT
CDR3aa: CAIRGQDPNTEAFF

d_gene: TRBD1
v_gene: TRBV5-5
j_gene: TRBJ1-5
CDR3nt: TGTGCCAGCAGCAAAGGACAGGGTCTTGAGCCCCAGCATTTT
CDR3aa: CASSKGQGLEPQHF

d_gene: TRBD2
v_gene: TRBV3-1/TRBV3-2
j_gene: TRBJ2-1
CDR3nt: TGTGCCAGCAGCCAAAGACCTAGCGGGGGGGCCTTCTACAATGAGCAGTTCTTC
CDR3aa: CASSQRPSGGAFYNEQFF

d_gene: TRBD1
v_gene: TRBV5-1
j_gene: TRBJ2-7
CDR3nt: TGCGCCAGCAGCTTGGTACAGGGGAGCTCCTACGAGCAGTACTTC
CDR3aa: CASSLVQGSSYEQYF

d_gene: TRBD1
v_gene: TRBV7-6
j_gene: TRBJ2-1
CDR3nt: TGTGCCAGCAGCTTAGGGTCCTTGAGGGGGCGCAGTAACAATGAGCAGTTCTTC
CDR3aa: CASSLGSLRGRSNNEQFF

d_gene: -
v_gene: TRBV6-5
j_gene: TRBJ1-6
CDR3nt: TGTGCCAGCAGATCACAGGGTTTCTCTAATTCACCCCTCCACTTT
CDR3aa: CASRSQGFSNSPLHF

d_gene: -
v_gene: TRBV5-1
j_gene: TRBJ1-1
CDR3nt: TGCGCCAGCAGCCCGCGGGGGGGTGAAGCTTTCTTT
CDR3aa: CASSPRGGEAFF

d_gene: -
v_gene: TRBV4-2
j_gene: TRBJ1-4
CDR3nt: TGTGCCAGCAGCCAAGTCCACGGCGTAGGGACTTCCGTTGAAAAACTGTTTTTT
CDR3aa: CASSQVHGVGTSVEKLFF

d_gene: -
v_gene: TRBV7-9
j_gene: TRBJ1-2
CDR3nt: TGTGCCAGCAGCTTAGCGGCCGGGGTTAACTATGGCTACACCTTC
CDR3aa: CASSLAAGVNYGYTF

d_gene: TRBD1
v_gene: TRBV5-1
j_gene: TRBJ2-5
CDR3nt: TGCGCCAGCAGCTGGCGGACAGGGGCGGGCCAAGAGACCCAGTACTTC
CDR3aa: CASSWRTGAGQETQYF

d_gene: -
v_gene: TRBV11-2
j_gene: TRBJ2-5
CDR3nt: TGTGCCAGCAGCTTCGACAGCTGGGATACTACAGGCCCCTATACCCAGTACTTC
CDR3aa: CASSFDSWDTTGPYTQYF

d_gene: TRBD2
v_gene: TRBV9
j_gene: TRBJ2-2
CDR3nt: TGTGCCAGCAGCGCCCCGGGGGCGGGGGGACAGAACACCGGGGAGCTGTTTTTT
CDR3aa: CASSAPGAGGQNTGELFF

d_gene: TRBD1
v_gene: TRBV9
j_gene: TRBJ1-1
CDR3nt: TGTGCCAGCAGCGCGGGACAGGGCAAAGCTTTCTTT
CDR3aa: CASSAGQGKAFF

d_gene: -
v_gene: TRBV5-5
j_gene: TRBJ2-2
CDR3nt: TGTGCCAGCAGCTTCTCAGGGGCCACCGGGGAGCTGTTTTTT
CDR3aa: CASSFSGATGELFF

d_gene: -
v_gene: TRBV2
j_gene: TRBJ1-3
CDR3nt: TGTGCCAGCAGCCCGACGCTAGGACAGTTCGCGGGAAACACCATATATTTT
CDR3aa: CASSPTLGQFAGNTIYF

d_gene: TRBD1
v_gene: TRBV7-7
j_gene: TRBJ2-5
CDR3nt: TGTGCCAGCAGCCCAGGGACAGCCCAAGAGACCCAGTACTTC
CDR3aa: CASSPGTAQETQYF

d_gene: TRBD1
v_gene: TRBV27
j_gene: TRBJ2-1
CDR3nt: TGTGCCAGCAGACACCGGGACAGGGTCTACAATGAGCAGTTCTTC
CDR3aa: CASRHRDRVYNEQFF

d_gene: TRBD2
v_gene: TRBV10-2
j_gene: TRBJ2-5
CDR3nt: TGCGCCAGCAGTCGGGCTAGCGGGGGGACCAGACCAACGGCAGAGACCCAGTACTTC
CDR3aa: CASSRASGGTRPTAETQYF

d_gene: -
v_gene: TRBV27
j_gene: TRBJ2-3
CDR3nt: TGTGCCAGCAGTCAAGACAGATTAATCACAGATACGCAGTATTTT
CDR3aa: CASSQDRLITDTQYF

d_gene: -
v_gene: TRBV10-3
j_gene: TRBJ1-1
CDR3nt: TGTGCCATCAGTGAGTCGGCCCAGGGAATACGCACTGAAGCTTTCTTT
CDR3aa: CAISESAQGIRTEAFF

d_gene: -
v_gene: TRBV3-1/TRBV3-2
j_gene: TRBJ1-5
CDR3nt: TGTGCCAGCAGCCACGGGGGGGGCAATCAGCCCCAGCATTTT
CDR3aa: CASSHGGGNQPQHF

d_gene: TRBD2
v_gene: TRBV6-2/TRBV6-3
j_gene: TRBJ2-3
CDR3nt: TGTGCCAGCAGTTACTCGATAGTTAGGGAGGGAACGCAGTATTTT
CDR3aa: CASSYSIVREGTQYF

d_gene: -
v_gene: TRBV19
j_gene: TRBJ1-2
CDR3nt: TGTGCCAGTAGTGACATCACAGGGAGCTATGGCTACACCTTC
CDR3aa: CASSDITGSYGYTF

d_gene: -
v_gene: TRBV18
j_gene: TRBJ2-1
CDR3nt: TGTGCCAGCTCACCACTTGACCAGGGGTACAATGAGCAGTTCTTC
CDR3aa: CASSPLDQGYNEQFF

d_gene: -
v_gene: TRBV3-1/TRBV3-2
j_gene: TRBJ2-6
CDR3nt: TGTGCCAGCAGAGCCACAGGGTCCTCTGGGGCCAACGTCCTGACTTTC
CDR3aa: CASRATGSSGANVLTF

d_gene: TRBD1
v_gene: TRBV7-9
j_gene: TRBJ1-4
CDR3nt: TGTGCCAGCAGCTTATGGGACAGGGGAAGTGGGGTTGGTGAAAAACTGTTTTTT
CDR3aa: CASSLWDRGSGVGEKLFF

d_gene: -
v_gene: TRBV3-1/TRBV3-2
j_gene: TRBJ1-1
CDR3nt: TGTGCCAGCAGCCAAGAGGCATTGACTGAAGCTTTCTTT
CDR3aa: CASSQEALTEAFF

d_gene: TRBD1
v_gene: TRBV7-2
j_gene: TRBJ1-1
CDR3nt: TGTGCCAGCAGCTTAGGCGGACAGGGGGCGTCGGAAGCTTTCTTT
CDR3aa: CASSLGGQGASEAFF